This T cell receptor (beta chain) comes out of a study of T cell responses to AZD1222 COVID-19 vaccine. Study information: Combined were second doses at about 4 or about 12 weeks. Study-level findings and limits: Baseline serostatus was positive in only six AZD1222 recipients. White British ancestry dominated among donors, who included more females, and clonal diversity was possibly underestimated.

As for this clone: No antigen is known for it.

TCRdb's copy holds only in-frame clones and misses some; the assay was immunoSEQ multiplex PCR. The table lists 150,000 to 180,000 clones, 90% of them singletons, with approximately 17% in the top ten. The clonotype originates from an adult in good health. The specimen comprised peripheral blood, sampled on day 0 of AZD1222 vaccination.

The CDR3 here is CASSSDRRGGETQYF. The DNA for the CDR3 is TGCGCCAGCAGCTCCGACAGGAGAGGAGGGGAGACCCAGTACTTC. J is TRBJ2-5 and V is TRBV5-1, with D tentatively TRBD1 or TRBD2 (6 bases each). Trimming took 3 bases from V and 5 from J, leaving 17 bases between them. The CDR3 consists of 15 residues. The germline V gene encodes CDR1 SGHRS and CDR2 YFSETQ.